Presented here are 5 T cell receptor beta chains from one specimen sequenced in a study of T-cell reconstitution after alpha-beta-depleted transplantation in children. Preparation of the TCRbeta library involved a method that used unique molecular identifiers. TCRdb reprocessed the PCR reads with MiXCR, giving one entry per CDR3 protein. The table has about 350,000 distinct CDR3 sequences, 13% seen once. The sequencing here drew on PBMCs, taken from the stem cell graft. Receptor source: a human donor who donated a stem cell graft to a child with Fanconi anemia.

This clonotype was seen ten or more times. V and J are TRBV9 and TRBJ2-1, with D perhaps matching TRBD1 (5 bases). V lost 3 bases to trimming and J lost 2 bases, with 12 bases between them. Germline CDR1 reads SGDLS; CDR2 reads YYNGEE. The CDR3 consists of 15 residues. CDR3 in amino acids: CASSATGPAYNEQFF. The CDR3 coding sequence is TGTGCCAGCAGCGCAACAGGACCCGCCTACAATGAGCAGTTCTTC.

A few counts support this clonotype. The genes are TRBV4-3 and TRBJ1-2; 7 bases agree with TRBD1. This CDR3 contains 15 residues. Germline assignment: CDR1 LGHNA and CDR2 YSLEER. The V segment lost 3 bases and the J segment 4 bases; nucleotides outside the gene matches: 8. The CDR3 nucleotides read TGCGCCAGCAGCCAGCGTTCCGGGACAGTCTATGGCTACACCTTC. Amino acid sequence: CASSQRSGTVYGYTF.

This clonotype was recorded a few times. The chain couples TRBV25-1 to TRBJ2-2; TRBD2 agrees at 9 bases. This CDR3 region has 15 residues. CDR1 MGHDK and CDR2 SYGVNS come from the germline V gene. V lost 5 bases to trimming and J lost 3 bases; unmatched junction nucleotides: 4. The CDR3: CASSRASGDTGELFF. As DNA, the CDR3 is TGTGCCAGCAGTCGGGCTAGCGGGGACACCGGGGAGCTGTTTTTT.

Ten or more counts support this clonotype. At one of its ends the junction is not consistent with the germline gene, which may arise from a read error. The CDR3 sequence is CASTGDGGERTF. CDR3 nucleotide sequence: TGTGCCAGCACGGGAGATGGGGGCGAGAGGACCTTC. V is TRBV9 and J is TRBJ2-4; D possibly matches TRBD1 or TRBD2 (6 bases each). The CDR3 is 12 residues long. Germline CDR1 reads SGDLS; CDR2 reads YYNGEE.

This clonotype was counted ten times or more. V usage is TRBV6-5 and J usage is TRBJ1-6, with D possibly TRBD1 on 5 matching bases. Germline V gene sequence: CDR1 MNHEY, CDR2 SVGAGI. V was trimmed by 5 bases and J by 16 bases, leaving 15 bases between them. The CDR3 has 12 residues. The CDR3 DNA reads TGTGCCAGCAGTCGGGACCTACGAGGGCTCCACTTT. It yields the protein CASSRDLRGLHF.